This passage covers 2 T cell receptor beta chains from one sample sequenced in a study of blood T cells in healthy people across ages. A second roughly 6 to 11 cycle PCR used barcoded and J-beta primers. One entry per CDR3 protein, called by TCRdb with MiXCR from the 5' RACE reads. The sample holds about 810,000 distinct CDR3 sequences, approximately 35% seen once. Sequencing was done on a sample of blood. The receptors were sampled from a man between 18 and 29 years old in good health.

The chain links TRBV3-1 to TRBJ2-1; 14 bases are a match to TRBD2. CDR3 length: 15 residues. V lost 1 base to trimming and J lost 7 bases; unmatched junction nucleotides: 0. CDR1 LGHDT and CDR2 YNNKEL come from the germline V gene (reference sequence). The CDR3 DNA reads TGTGCCAGCAGCCAAGGACTAGCGGGGGGGAATGAGCAGTTCTTC. Translation gives CASSQGLAGGNEQFF.

This clonotype has a count of ten or more. This chain uses TRBV7-6 with TRBJ2-1, with 7 bases matching TRBD1. CDR1 is SGHVS, CDR2 FNYEAQ, per germline. The V segment lost 5 bases and the J segment 1 base; nucleotides outside the gene matches: 17. CDR3 length: 19 residues. CDR3 nucleotides: TGTGCCAGCAGCCAACGTGGGGACAGCCGTCCGAGGTCCTACAATGAGCAGTTCTTC. Protein product: CASSQRGDSRPRSYNEQFF.